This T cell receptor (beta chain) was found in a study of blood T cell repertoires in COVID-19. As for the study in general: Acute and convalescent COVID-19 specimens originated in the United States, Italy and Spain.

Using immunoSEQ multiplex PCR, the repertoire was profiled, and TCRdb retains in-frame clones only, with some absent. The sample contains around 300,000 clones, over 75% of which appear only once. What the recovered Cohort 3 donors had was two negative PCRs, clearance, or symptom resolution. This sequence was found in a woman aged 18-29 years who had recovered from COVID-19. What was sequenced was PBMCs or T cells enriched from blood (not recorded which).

The CDR3 here is CASSWTNSEAFF. In DNA form, the CDR3 reads TGTGCCAGCAGCTGGACAAATAGTGAAGCTTTCTTT. The V call is TRBV7-2, the J call TRBJ1-1; possible D gene TRBD1, 5 bases. Germline V lookup: CDR1 SGHTA, CDR2 FQGNSA. V lost 4 bases, J lost 7 bases, and 10 bases lay in between. The CDR3 is made up of 12 amino acids.